The 3 T cell receptor beta chains listed next were all sequenced from one sample in a study of T cells in Graves' hyperthyroidism and ophthalmopathy. RNA transcripts yielded amplified TCR beta CDR3 regions. The HTBI primer set served for first-round RT-PCR of the TCR CDR3. TCRdb re-called the multiplex PCR reads through MiXCR, storing one row per CDR3 protein. This sample has a few hundred thousand distinct CDR3 sequences, with roughly 15% found just once. The material sequenced was blood. These receptors were taken from a woman in her thirties or forties with Graves' hyperthyroidism that later progressed to Graves' ophthalmopathy.

V and J are TRBV7-9 and TRBJ2-7; D is perhaps TRBD1 or TRBD2 (5 bases each). In germline, CDR1 is SEHNR, CDR2 FQNEAQ (reference sequence). Trimming took 8 bases from V and 0 from J, leaving 17 bases between them. The CDR3 extends over 15 amino acids. The CDR3, as DNA: TGTGCCAGCCACGCAGGGACCGCCAGCTCCTACGAGCAGTACTTC. It yields the protein CASHAGTASSYEQYF.

The genes are TRBV28 and TRBJ2-1, with 9 bases aligning to TRBD1. With V trimmed by 4 bases and J by 4 bases, 8 bases remained unmatched. Germline loops: CDR1 MDHEN, CDR2 SYDVKM. The CDR3 sequence is 16 residues long. This chain's CDR3 is CASSWLRQGGYNEQFF. The CDR3 DNA reads as TGTGCCAGCAGTTGGCTTCGACAGGGGGGTTACAATGAGCAGTTCTTC. Filled out from reference TRBV28 and TRBJ2-1, the complete variable domain reads DVKVTQSSRYLVKRTGEKVFLECVQDMDHENMFWYRQDPGLGLRLIYFSYDVKMKEKGDIPEGYSVSREKKERFSLILESASTNQTSMYLCASSWLRQGGYNEQFFGPGTRLTVL.

This clonotype has only one observation. V is TRBV20-1 and J is TRBJ1-5, with TRBD1 as a possible D gene (6 bases). The germline V and J ends were trimmed by 6 bases and 0 bases, with 18 bases remaining between them. The CDR3 spans 16 residues. Germline loops: CDR1 DFQATT, CDR2 SNEGSKA (reference sequence). The CDR3 loop reads CSAPPAGADSNQPQHF. Here the CDR3 DNA reads TGCAGTGCCCCCCCCGCGGGGGCAGATAGCAATCAGCCCCAGCATTTT.